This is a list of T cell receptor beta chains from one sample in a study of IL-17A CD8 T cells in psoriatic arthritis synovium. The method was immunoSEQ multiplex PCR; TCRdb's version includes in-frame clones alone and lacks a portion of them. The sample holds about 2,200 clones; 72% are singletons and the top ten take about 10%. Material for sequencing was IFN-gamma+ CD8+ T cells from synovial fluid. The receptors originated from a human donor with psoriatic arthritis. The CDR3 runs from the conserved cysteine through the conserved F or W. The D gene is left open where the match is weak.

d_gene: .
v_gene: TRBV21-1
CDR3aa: CASSKAPDCYRGAVF

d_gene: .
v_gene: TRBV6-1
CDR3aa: CASSESGDSSYEQYF

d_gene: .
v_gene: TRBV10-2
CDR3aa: CASISSFNEQFF

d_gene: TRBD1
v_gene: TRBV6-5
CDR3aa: CASSTGPVQPQHF

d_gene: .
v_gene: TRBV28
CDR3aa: CASRGEDIQYF

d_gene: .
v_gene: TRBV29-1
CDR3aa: CSVEVDAGIQSSYEQYF

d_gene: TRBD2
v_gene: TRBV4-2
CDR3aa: CASSQLAGILYEQYF

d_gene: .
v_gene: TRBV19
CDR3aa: CASSTYYSFYNEQFF

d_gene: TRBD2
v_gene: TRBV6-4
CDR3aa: CASSDSAGGPDTQYF

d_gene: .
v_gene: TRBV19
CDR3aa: CASSTRSETEQFF

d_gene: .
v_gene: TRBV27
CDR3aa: CASSNGPTNNEQFF

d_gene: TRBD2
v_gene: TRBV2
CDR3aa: CASSDSAGRRYEQYF

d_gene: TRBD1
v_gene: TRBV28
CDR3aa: CASRLETGNSYNEQFF

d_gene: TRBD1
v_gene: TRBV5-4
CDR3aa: CASSLTGGESPLHF

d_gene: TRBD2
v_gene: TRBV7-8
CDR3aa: CASSPRPGLATHNEQFF

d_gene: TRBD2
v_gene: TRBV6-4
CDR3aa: CASSVGGPSGSRNEQFF

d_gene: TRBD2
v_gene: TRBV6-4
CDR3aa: CASSLQAGDGTDTQYF

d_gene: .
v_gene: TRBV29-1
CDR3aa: CSVEIYGSAYNEQFF

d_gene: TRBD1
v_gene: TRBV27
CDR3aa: CASSLSPGGVSTNEKLFF

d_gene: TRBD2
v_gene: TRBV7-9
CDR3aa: CASSPWTSGPDNEQFF

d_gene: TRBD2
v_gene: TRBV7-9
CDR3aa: CASREGLAELNTGELFF

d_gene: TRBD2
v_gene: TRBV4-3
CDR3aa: CASSQDSGRAAGEQFF